These 7 T cell receptor beta chains were all obtained from the same sample, sequenced in a study of OX40 agonist ivuxolimab in advanced cancers. Here immunoSEQ multiplex PCR was the method, and the copy in TCRdb shows in-frame clones only, minus some. The data show tens of thousands of clones, with 84% seen just once and 4.5% to 5.5% held by the top ten. This specimen consisted of CD4+ or CD8+ T cells sorted from blood, obtained in a trial of the OX40 agonist ivuxolimab. Every receptor here comes from an adult with an advanced solid tumor such as melanoma, head and neck, liver or kidney cancer.

This chain uses TRBV2 with TRBJ1-4, with 8 positions matching TRBD1. There are 19 residues in the CDR3. The ends lost 6 bases at V and 5 bases at J; junction bases unmatched: 20. Germline values: CDR1 SNHLY, CDR2 FYNNEI. In DNA, the CDR3 is TGTGCCAGCAGGAGTGAGGTGGGGGGCAGAGGACAGGGAAATGAAAAACTGTTTTTT. Encoded protein: CASRSEVGGRGQGNEKLFF. The variable domain in full, with the rest retrieved from reference TRBV2 and TRBJ1-4, is EPEVTQTPSHQVTQMGQEVILRCVPISNHLYFYWYRQILGQKVEFLVSFYNNEISEKSEIFDDQFSVERPDGSNFTLKIRSTKLEDSAMYFCASRSEVGGRGQGNEKLFFGSGTQLSVL.

This chain uses TRBV10-3 with TRBJ1-1; D is undetermined. Germline V gives CDR1 ENHRY, CDR2 SYGVKD. The CDR3 is made up of 10 amino acids. Trimming pared 8 bases from V and 7 bases from J, leaving 8 bases between. CDR3 loop: CAIGRDEAFF. The CDR3, as DNA: TGTGCCATCGGACGAGATGAAGCTTTCTTT.

As concerns this clone: This sample includes further DNA sequences coding for the same CDR3. V is TRBV7-9 and J is TRBJ2-7; D assignment may be TRBD1 or TRBD2 (6 bases each). This CDR3 has 16 residues. Germline CDR1 is SEHNR and CDR2 is FQNEAQ (reference sequence). The V end lost 1 base, the J end lost 4 bases, and 17 bases lay between the germline ends. The CDR3 DNA is TGTGCCAGCAGCTTAGGGTTCAGTGGAGGGGGTTACGAGCAGTACTTC. Translating gives CASSLGFSGGGYEQYF.

The chain is built from TRBV5-4 and TRBJ1-1; 8 nucleotides agree with TRBD1. The CDR3 length is 14 residues. V lost 6 bases, J lost 2 bases, and 6 bases stayed unmatched. CDR1 SGHNT and CDR2 YYREEE come from the germline V gene (reference sequence). CDR3 nucleotides: TGTGCCAGCACTGCAGGGGGCCGTAACACTGAAGCTTTCTTT. As protein: CASTAGGRNTEAFF.

The V gene is TRBV6-6, the J gene TRBJ2-3, with no clear D. CDR3 length equals 15 residues. CDR1 is MNHNY, CDR2 SVGAGI, per germline (reference sequence). V was clipped by 2 bases and J by 0 bases, with 9 bases between them. The CDR3 region is CASSYHRPSTDTQYF. DNA for the CDR3: TGTGCCAGCAGTTACCACAGACCTAGCACAGATACGCAGTATTTT.

The V call is TRBV18, the J call TRBJ2-1, with D possibly matching TRBD2 (5 bases). The CDR3 sequence is 14 residues long. Germline V gene data show CDR1 as KGHSH and CDR2 as LQKENI. Trimming stripped 3 bases from V and 5 bases from J, with 11 bases between. The CDR3: CASSPRNGDNEQFF. The CDR3 nucleotides are TGTGCCAGCTCACCGCGAAACGGGGACAATGAGCAGTTCTTC.

V is TRBV28 and J is TRBJ2-7, with a possible D match to TRBD1 (6 bases). There are 15 residues in the CDR3. The V end was cut by 5 bases, the J end by 2 bases, with 16 bases between. Germline V CDR1 and CDR2: MDHEN, SYDVKM. CDR3 sequence: CASSPPGQLTYEQYF. The CDR3 nucleotides read TGTGCCAGCAGTCCCCCAGGACAGTTAACCTACGAGCAGTACTTC.